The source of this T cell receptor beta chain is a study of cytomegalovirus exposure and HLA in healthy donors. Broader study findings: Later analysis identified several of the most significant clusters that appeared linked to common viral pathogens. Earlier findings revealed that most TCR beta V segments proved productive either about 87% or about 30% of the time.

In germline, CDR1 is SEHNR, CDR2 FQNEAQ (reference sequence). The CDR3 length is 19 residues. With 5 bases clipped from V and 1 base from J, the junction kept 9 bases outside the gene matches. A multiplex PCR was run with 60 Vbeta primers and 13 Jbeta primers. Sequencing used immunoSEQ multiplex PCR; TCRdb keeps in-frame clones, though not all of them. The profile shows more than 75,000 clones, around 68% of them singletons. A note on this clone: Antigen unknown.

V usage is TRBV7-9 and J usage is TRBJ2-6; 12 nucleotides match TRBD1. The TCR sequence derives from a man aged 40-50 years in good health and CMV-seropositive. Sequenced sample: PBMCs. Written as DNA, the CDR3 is TGTGCCAGCAGCCCGGGGACAGGGGGCGCCTCTTCTGGGGCCAACGTCCTGACTTTC. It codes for CASSPGTGGASSGANVLTF.